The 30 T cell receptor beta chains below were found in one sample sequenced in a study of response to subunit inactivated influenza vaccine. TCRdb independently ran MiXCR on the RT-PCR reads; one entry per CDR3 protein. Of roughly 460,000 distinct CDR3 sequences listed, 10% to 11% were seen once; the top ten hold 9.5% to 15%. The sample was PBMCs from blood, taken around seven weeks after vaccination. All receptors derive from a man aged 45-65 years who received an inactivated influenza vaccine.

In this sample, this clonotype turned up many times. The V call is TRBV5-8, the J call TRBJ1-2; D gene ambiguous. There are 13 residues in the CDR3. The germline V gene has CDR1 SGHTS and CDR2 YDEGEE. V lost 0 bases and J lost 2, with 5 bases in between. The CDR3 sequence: CASSLVGNYGYTF. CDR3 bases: TGTGCCAGCAGCTTGGTCGGAAACTATGGCTACACCTTC.

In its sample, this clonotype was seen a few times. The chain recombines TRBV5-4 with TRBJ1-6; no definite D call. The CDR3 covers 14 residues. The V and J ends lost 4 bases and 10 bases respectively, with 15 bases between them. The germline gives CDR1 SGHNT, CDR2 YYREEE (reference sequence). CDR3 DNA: TGTGCCAGCAGCACGGCGGCCGACCAATCACCCCTCCACTTT. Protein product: CASSTAADQSPLHF.

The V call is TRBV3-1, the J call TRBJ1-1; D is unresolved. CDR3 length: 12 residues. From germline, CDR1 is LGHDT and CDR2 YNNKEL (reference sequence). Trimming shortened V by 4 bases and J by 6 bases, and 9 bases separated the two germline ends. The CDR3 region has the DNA TGTGCCAGCAGCCCAACCGGGGCTGAAGCTTTCTTT. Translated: CASSPTGAEAFF.

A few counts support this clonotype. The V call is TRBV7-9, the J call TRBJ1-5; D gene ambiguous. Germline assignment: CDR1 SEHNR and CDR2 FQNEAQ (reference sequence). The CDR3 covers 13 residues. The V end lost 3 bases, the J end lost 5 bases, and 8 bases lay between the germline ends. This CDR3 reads CASSFSDYQPQHF. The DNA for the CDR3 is TGTGCCAGCAGCTTCTCGGATTATCAGCCCCAGCATTTT.

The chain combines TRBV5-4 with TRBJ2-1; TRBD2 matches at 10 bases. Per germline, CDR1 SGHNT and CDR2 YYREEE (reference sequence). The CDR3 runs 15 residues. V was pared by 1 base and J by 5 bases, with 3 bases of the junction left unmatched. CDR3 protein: CASSLPAGGDNEQFF. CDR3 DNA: TGTGCCAGCAGCTTGCCAGCGGGAGGGGACAATGAGCAGTTCTTC.

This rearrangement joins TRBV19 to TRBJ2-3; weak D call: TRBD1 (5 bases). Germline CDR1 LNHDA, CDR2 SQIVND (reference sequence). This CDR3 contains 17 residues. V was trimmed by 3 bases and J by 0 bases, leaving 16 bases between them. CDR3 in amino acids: CASSIFPDSSSTDTQYF. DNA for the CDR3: TGTGCCAGTAGTATTTTCCCCGACAGCTCTAGCACAGATACGCAGTATTTT.

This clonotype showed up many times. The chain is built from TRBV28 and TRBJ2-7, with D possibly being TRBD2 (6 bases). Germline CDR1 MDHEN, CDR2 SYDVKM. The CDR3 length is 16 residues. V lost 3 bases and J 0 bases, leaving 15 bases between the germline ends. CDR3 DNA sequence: TGTGCCAGCAGTTTTAGGCCGGGGGATTCCTCCTACGAGCAGTACTTC. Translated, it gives CASSFRPGDSSYEQYF.

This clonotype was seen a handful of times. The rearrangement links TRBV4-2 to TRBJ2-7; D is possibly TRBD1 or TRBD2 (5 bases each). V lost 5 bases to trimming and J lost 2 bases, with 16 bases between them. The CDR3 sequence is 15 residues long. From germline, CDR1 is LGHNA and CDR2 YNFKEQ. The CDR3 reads CASSNLHGTAYEQYF. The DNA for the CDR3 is TGTGCCAGCAGCAACCTCCATGGGACCGCCTACGAGCAGTACTTC.

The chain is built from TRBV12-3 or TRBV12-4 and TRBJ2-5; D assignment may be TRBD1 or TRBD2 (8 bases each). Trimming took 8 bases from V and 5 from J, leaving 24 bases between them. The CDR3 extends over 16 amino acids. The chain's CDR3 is CASRQGAGGPRETQYF. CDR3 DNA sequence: TGTGCCAGCCGCCAGGGGGCGGGAGGCCCCAGGGAGACCCAGTACTTC.

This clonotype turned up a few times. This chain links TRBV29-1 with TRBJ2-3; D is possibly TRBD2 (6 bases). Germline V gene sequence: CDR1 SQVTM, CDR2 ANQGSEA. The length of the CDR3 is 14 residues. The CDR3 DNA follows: TGCAGTTCCCTTGGACTAACCGGCACAGATACGCAGTATTTT. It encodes CSSLGLTGTDTQYF.

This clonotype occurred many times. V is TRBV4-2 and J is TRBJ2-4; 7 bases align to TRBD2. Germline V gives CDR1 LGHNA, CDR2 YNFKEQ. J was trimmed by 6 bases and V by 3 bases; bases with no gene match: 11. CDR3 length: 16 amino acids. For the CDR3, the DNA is TGTGCCAGCAGCCATCGTTACGGGGGGTTAGGAAACATTCAGTACTTC. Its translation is CASSHRYGGLGNIQYF.

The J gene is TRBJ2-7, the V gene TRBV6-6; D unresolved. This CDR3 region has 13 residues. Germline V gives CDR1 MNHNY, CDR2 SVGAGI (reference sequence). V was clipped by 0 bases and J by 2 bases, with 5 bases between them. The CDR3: CASSYSTTYEQYF. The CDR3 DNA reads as TGTGCCAGCAGTTACTCCACGACCTACGAGCAGTACTTC.

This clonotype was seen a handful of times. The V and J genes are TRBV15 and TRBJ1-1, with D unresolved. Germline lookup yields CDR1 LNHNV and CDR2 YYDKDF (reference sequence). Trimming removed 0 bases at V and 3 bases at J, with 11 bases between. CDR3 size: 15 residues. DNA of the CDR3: TGTGCCACCAGCAGAGATCCCGATTCCCACACTGAAGCTTTCTTT. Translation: CATSRDPDSHTEAFF.

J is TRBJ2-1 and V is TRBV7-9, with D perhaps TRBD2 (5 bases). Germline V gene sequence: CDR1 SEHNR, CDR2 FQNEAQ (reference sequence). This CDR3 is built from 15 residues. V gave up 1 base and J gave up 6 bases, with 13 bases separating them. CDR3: CASSLEPLGGNEQFF. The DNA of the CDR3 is TGTGCCAGCAGCTTAGAACCCCTTGGAGGCAATGAGCAGTTCTTC.

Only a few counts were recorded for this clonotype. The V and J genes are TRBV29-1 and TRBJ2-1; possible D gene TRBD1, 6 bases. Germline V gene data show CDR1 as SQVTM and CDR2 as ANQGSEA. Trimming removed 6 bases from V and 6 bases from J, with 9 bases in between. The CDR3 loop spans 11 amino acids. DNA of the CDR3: TGCAGCGTGGGACACTCCAATGAGCAGTTCTTC. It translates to CSVGHSNEQFF.

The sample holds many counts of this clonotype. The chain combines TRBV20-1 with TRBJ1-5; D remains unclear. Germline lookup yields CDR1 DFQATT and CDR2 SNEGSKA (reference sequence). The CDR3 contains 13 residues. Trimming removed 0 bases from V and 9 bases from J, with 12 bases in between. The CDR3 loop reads CSARDPAAVPQHF. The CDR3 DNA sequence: TGCAGTGCTAGAGATCCGGCTGCCGTGCCCCAGCATTTT.

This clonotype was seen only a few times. CDR3 sequence: CASSGGRDHEQYF. CDR3 in DNA: TGTGCCAGCAGTGGGGGAAGGGACCACGAGCAGTACTTC. The genes are TRBV2 and TRBJ2-7, with D possibly called TRBD1 or TRBD2 (5 bases each). This CDR3 comprises 13 residues. Trimming cost V 4 bases and J 5 bases, with 12 bases left between them. CDR1 is SNHLY, CDR2 FYNNEI, per germline.

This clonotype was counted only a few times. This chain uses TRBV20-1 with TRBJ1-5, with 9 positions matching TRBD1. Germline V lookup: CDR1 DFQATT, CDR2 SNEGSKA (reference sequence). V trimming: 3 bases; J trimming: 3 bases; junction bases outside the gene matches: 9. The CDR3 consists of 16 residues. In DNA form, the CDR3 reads TGCAGTGCTAGTCCTCAACAGGGGGCGCACAATCAGCCCCAGCATTTT. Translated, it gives CSASPQQGAHNQPQHF.

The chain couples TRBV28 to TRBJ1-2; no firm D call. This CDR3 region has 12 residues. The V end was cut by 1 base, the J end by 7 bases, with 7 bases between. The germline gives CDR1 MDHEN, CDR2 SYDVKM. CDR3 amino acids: CASSLYGVGYTF. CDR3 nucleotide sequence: TGTGCCAGCAGTTTATACGGGGTTGGCTACACCTTC.

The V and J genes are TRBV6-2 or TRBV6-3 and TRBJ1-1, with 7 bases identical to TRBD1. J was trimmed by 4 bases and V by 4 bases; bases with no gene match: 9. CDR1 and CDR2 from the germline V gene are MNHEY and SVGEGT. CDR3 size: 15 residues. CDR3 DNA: TGTGCCAGCAGTTCATACGACAGGGATGTCACTGAAGCTTTCTTT. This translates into CASSSYDRDVTEAFF.

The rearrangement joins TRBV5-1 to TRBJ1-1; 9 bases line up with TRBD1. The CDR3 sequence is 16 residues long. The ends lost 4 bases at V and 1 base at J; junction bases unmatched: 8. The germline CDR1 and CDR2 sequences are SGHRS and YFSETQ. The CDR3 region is CASSPGTGWTNTEAFF. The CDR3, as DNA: TGCGCCAGCAGCCCCGGGACAGGGTGGACGAACACTGAAGCTTTCTTT. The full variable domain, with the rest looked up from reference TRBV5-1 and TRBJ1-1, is KAGVTQTPRYLIKTRGQQVTLSCSPISGHRSVSWYQQTPGQGLQFLFEYFSETQRNKGNFPGRFSGRQFSNSRSEMNVSTLELGDSALYLCASSPGTGWTNTEAFFGQGTRLTVV.

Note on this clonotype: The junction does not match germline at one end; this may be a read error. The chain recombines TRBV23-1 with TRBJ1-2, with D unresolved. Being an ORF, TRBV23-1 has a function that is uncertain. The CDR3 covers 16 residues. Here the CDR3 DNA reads TGCGTCAGCAGTCTATTTCGACTACGGTCACGCTATGGCTACACCTTC. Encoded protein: CVSSLFRLRSRYGYTF.

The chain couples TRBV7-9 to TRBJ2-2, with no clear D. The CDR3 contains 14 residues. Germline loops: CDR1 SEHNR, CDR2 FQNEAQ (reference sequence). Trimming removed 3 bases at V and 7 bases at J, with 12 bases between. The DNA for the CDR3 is TGTGCCAGCAGCTTCCCCCTGCTGAACGGGGAGCTGTTTTTT. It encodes CASSFPLLNGELFF.

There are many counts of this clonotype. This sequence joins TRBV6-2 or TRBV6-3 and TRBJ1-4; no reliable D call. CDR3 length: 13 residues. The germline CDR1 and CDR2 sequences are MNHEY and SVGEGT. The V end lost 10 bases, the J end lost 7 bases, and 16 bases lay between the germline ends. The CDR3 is CATSGFAPEKLFF. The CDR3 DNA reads TGTGCCACCAGCGGATTCGCCCCTGAAAAACTGTTTTTT.

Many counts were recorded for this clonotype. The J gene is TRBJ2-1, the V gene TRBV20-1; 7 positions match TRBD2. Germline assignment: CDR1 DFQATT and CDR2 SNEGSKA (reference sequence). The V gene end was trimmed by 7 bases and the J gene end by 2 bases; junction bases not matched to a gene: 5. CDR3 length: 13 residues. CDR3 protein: CSVQRDAYNEQFF. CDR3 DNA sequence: TGCAGTGTCCAGCGGGACGCCTACAATGAGCAGTTCTTC.

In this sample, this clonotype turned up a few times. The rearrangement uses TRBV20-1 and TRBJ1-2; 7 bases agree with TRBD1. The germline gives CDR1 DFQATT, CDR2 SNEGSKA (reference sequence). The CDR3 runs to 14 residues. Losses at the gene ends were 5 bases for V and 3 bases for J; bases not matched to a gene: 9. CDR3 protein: CSASSRGRYYGYTF. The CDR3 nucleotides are TGCAGTGCTTCTTCTAGGGGGCGCTACTATGGCTACACCTTC.

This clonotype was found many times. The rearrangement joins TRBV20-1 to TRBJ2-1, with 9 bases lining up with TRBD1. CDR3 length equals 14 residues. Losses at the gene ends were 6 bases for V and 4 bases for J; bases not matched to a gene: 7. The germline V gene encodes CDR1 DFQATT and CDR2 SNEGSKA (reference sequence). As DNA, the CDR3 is TGCAGTGCAACTCCGGACAGGGGATACAATGAGCAGTTCTTC. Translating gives CSATPDRGYNEQFF.

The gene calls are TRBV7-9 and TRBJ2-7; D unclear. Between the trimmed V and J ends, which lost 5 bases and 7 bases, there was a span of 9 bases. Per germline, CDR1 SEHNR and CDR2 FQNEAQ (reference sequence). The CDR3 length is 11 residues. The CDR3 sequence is CASSTGREQYF. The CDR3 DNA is TGTGCCAGCAGCACCGGCAGGGAGCAGTACTTC.

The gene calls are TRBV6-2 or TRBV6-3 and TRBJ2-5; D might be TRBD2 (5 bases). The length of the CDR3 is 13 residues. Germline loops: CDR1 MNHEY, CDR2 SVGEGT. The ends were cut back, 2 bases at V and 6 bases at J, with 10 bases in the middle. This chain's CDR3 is CASSYDYLQTQYF. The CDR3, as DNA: TGTGCCAGCAGTTACGACTATTTACAGACCCAGTACTTC.

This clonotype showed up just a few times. The CDR3 DNA follows: TGTGCCAGCAGTTTATGGGGACAGAATAGAAAAGCCAAAAACATTCAGTACTTC. Protein product: CASSLWGQNRKAKNIQYF. The chain is built from TRBV28 and TRBJ2-4; 7 bases agree with TRBD1. The CDR3 runs to 18 residues. The ends lost 0 bases at V and 0 bases at J; junction bases unmatched: 8. CDR1 MDHEN and CDR2 SYDVKM come from the germline V gene.